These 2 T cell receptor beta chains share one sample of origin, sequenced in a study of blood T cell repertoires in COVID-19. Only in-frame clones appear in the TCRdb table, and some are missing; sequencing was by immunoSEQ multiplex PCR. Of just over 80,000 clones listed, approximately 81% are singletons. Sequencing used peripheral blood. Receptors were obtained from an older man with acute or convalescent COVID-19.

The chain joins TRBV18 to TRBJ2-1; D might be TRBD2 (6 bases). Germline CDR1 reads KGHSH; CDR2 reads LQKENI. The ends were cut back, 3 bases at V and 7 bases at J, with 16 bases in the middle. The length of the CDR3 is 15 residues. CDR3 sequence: CASSPPGGLGNEQFF. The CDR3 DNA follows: TGTGCCAGCTCACCCCCTGGGGGACTTGGGAATGAGCAGTTCTTC.

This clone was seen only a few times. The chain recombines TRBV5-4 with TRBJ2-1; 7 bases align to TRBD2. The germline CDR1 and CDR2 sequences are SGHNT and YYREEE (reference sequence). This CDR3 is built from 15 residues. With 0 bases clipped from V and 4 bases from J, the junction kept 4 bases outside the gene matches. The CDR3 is CASSLAGGRYNEQFF. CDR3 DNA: TGTGCCAGCAGCTTGGCCGGCGGGAGATACAATGAGCAGTTCTTC.